Listed here are 23 T cell receptor beta chains from one sample, sequenced in a study of preoperative IRX-2 immunotherapy in early breast cancer. Treatment noted: preoperative locoregional IRX-2 cytokine immunotherapy. Here immunoSEQ multiplex PCR was the method, and the copy in TCRdb shows in-frame clones only, minus some. The sample records 35,000 to 55,000 clones, around 96% being singletons. The starting material was tumor tissue, obtained after IRX-2 immunotherapy. The receptor source for this set is a human donor with breast cancer.

The rearrangement links TRBV6-5 to TRBJ1-1; D not certain. V was clipped by 6 bases and J by 0 bases, with 11 bases between them. Germline V gene lookup returns CDR1 MNHEY and CDR2 SVGAGI. This CDR3 spans 14 amino acids. CDR3 in amino acids: CASRRANMNTEAFF. The CDR3, as DNA: TGTGCCAGCAGAAGAGCGAATATGAACACTGAAGCTTTCTTT.

The chain recombines TRBV4-1 with TRBJ2-7; no clear D. Germline assignment: CDR1 MGHRA and CDR2 YSYEKL. The CDR3 runs to 14 residues. Trimming cost V 5 bases and J 3 bases, with 14 bases left between them. CDR3 loop: CASSDAGPLYEQYF. In DNA, the CDR3 is TGCGCCAGCAGCGACGCCGGTCCCCTCTACGAGCAGTACTTC.

The chain is built from TRBV4-1 and TRBJ1-1, with D possibly being TRBD1 (5 bases). The CDR3 is 18 amino acids. The germline gives CDR1 MGHRA, CDR2 YSYEKL. The ends were cut back, 1 base at V and 0 bases at J, with 18 bases in the middle. CDR3 coding DNA: TGCGCCAGCAGCCAAGCTCAGGGATCTTTGGTCATGAACACTGAAGCTTTCTTT. Residues: CASSQAQGSLVMNTEAFF.

The V call is TRBV10-1, the J call TRBJ2-4; the D call may be TRBD1 or TRBD2 (5 bases each). The CDR3 loop spans 19 amino acids. Trimming stripped 6 bases from V and 0 bases from J, with 24 bases between. Germline CDR1 is WNHNN and CDR2 is SYGVQD (reference sequence). The CDR3 nucleotides read TGCGCCAGCAGCGGAGACTATAACAGGAATTGCCTAGCCAAAAACATTCAGTACTTC. It translates to CASSGDYNRNCLAKNIQYF.

The genes are TRBV4-3 and TRBJ1-5; D is undetermined. This CDR3 comprises 13 residues. The ends were cut back, 0 bases at V and 5 bases at J, with 5 bases in the middle. Germline lookup yields CDR1 LGHNA and CDR2 YSLEER. In DNA form, the CDR3 reads TGCGCCAGCAGCCAAGAGCTGTATCAGCCCCAGCATTTT. This gives the protein CASSQELYQPQHF.

V gene TRBV9 combines with J gene TRBJ2-5, with a weak D call TRBD1 (6 bases). The germline V gene encodes CDR1 SGDLS and CDR2 YYNGEE. The ends were cut back, 0 bases at V and 5 bases at J, with 20 bases in the middle. The CDR3 runs 17 residues. CDR3 nucleotides: TGTGCCAGCAGCGTAGGGGTGGGTGGGGGCGCGGCTGAGACCCAGTACTTC. Translated: CASSVGVGGGAAETQYF. Supplemented by reference TRBV9 and TRBJ2-5, the full variable domain reads DSGVTQTPKHLITATGQRVTLRCSPRSGDLSVYWYQQSLDQGLQFLIQYYNGEERAKGNILERFSAQQFPDLHSELNLSSLELGDSALYFCASSVGVGGGAAETQYFGPGTRLLVL.

The chain links TRBV19 to TRBJ2-3, with 9 bases lining up with TRBD2. The CDR3 loop spans 16 amino acids. From germline, CDR1 is LNHDA and CDR2 SQIVND (reference sequence). The trim removed 3 bases at V and 2 bases at J, leaving 6 bases unmatched. In nucleotides, the CDR3 is TGTGCCAGTAGTATGGTAGCGGGGGATACCACAGATACGCAGTATTTT. Translated: CASSMVAGDTTDTQYF. Variable domain in full (rest from reference TRBV19 and TRBJ2-3): DGGITQSPKYLFRKEGQNVTLSCEQNLNHDAMYWYRQDPGQGLRLIYYSQIVNDFQKGDIAEGYSVSREKKESFPLTVTSAQKNPTAFYLCASSMVAGDTTDTQYFGPGTRLTVL.

The rearrangement joins TRBV28 to TRBJ1-2, with a weak D call TRBD1 (5 bases). Per the germline V gene, CDR1 is MDHEN and CDR2 is SYDVKM. There are 15 residues in the CDR3. V lost 5 bases to trimming and J lost 1 base, with 14 bases between them. Here the CDR3 DNA reads TGTGCCAGCAGTCCCTCTTCAGGGTTTAACTATGGCTACACCTTC. Protein: CASSPSSGFNYGYTF.

V is TRBV21-1 and J is TRBJ2-7. TRBV21-1 is marked as a pseudogene. The CDR3 runs to 12 residues. CDR3 region: CASSKLRYEQYF. In DNA, the CDR3 is TGTGCCAGCAGCAAACTTAGGTACGAGCAGTACTTC.

This sequence joins TRBV4-2 and TRBJ1-6, with 9 positions matching TRBD1. This CDR3 comprises 15 residues. The J segment lost 10 bases and the V segment lost 4 bases, leaving 8 bases of the junction unmatched. Germline V CDR1 and CDR2: LGHNA, YNFKEQ. CDR3 sequence: CASSRQADRGSPLHF. CDR3 DNA: TGTGCCAGCAGCCGACAAGCGGACAGGGGCTCACCCCTCCACTTT.

V and J are TRBV10-3 and TRBJ1-2; no reliable D call. This CDR3 is built from 14 residues. Germline V gives CDR1 ENHRY, CDR2 SYGVKD. Trimming left V 3 bases short and J 8 bases short, with 16 bases between. The CDR3 DNA reads TGTGCCATCAGTGATCAGTCGGCTCCTGGGGGCTACACCTTC. As protein: CAISDQSAPGGYTF.

This clone has just one count. The chain has TRBV5-1 and TRBJ1-1; TRBD1 is a possible D gene (6 bases). V lost 1 base, J lost 3 bases, and 10 bases lay in between. This CDR3 spans 14 amino acids. CDR1 is SGHRS and CDR2 is YFSETQ in the germline V gene. This CDR3 is CASSLQGQDTEAFF. As DNA, the CDR3 is TGCGCCAGCAGCTTGCAGGGGCAGGACACTGAAGCTTTCTTT.

The chain has TRBV7-6 and TRBJ2-1, with D possibly TRBD2 on 7 matching bases. V was pared by 6 bases and J by 7 bases, with 19 bases between. CDR1 is SGHVS, CDR2 FNYEAQ, per germline. The CDR3 spans 15 residues. The DNA of the CDR3 is TGTGCCAGCAGTATTACTTCGGGGGGCTCGAATGAGCAGTTCTTC. This codes for CASSITSGGSNEQFF.

The chain carries TRBV6-5 and TRBJ1-2, with D hard to call. Germline V lookup: CDR1 MNHEY, CDR2 SVGAGI. The CDR3 spans 12 residues. V was pared by 5 bases and J by 8 bases, with 12 bases between. Here the CDR3 DNA reads TGTGCCAGCAGTACCTTCAGCGGAGGCTACACCTTC. Translation: CASSTFSGGYTF.

The DNA of the CDR3 is TGTGCCAGCAGCGTAGCATTTCGGGGGAGCACAGATACGCAGTATTTT. It specifies CASSVAFRGSTDTQYF. The V and J genes are TRBV9 and TRBJ2-3; D may be TRBD2 (6 bases). The CDR3 covers 16 residues. The ends were cut back, 0 bases at V and 0 bases at J, with 11 bases in the middle. Germline-derived CDR1 and CDR2 are SGDLS and YYNGEE.

V usage is TRBV5-1 and J usage is TRBJ2-7; D remains ambiguous. The germline CDR1 and CDR2 sequences are SGHRS and YFSETQ. The V end lost 0 bases, the J end lost 2 bases, and 12 bases lay between the germline ends. The CDR3 runs 15 residues. The CDR3 spells CASSLAVSYTYEQYF. CDR3 DNA: TGCGCCAGCAGCTTGGCAGTCAGCTACACCTACGAGCAGTACTTC.

V and J are TRBV5-1 and TRBJ1-1; D ambiguous. This CDR3 is 15 amino acids long. V lost 2 bases, J lost 1 base, and 12 bases lay in between. The germline CDR1 and CDR2 sequences are SGHRS and YFSETQ. This chain's CDR3 is CASSLPGFGNTEAFF. The CDR3, as DNA: TGCGCCAGCAGCTTACCAGGTTTCGGGAACACTGAAGCTTTCTTT.

The rearrangement joins TRBV7-9 to TRBJ2-3; 9 bases align to TRBD2. V shed 1 base and J 2 bases; nucleotides not matched to a gene: 7. There are 17 residues in the CDR3. Germline V lookup: CDR1 SEHNR, CDR2 FQNEAQ (reference sequence). The CDR3 DNA sequence: TGTGCCAGCAGCTTAGGTAGCGGGGGACCCGCCACAGATACGCAGTATTTT. It codes for CASSLGSGGPATDTQYF.

The chain is built from TRBV28 and TRBJ2-7, with D perhaps TRBD2 (6 bases). CDR1 MDHEN and CDR2 SYDVKM come from the germline V gene. The V end lost 4 bases, the J end lost 2 bases, and 15 bases lay between the germline ends. The CDR3 runs 15 residues. Here the CDR3 reads CASSSPIAEAYEQYF. CDR3 in DNA: TGTGCCAGCAGTTCCCCTATAGCGGAGGCCTACGAGCAGTACTTC.

The chain combines TRBV6-5 with TRBJ2-5; D unclear. Trimming stripped 5 bases from V and 8 bases from J, with 9 bases between. The CDR3 sequence is 11 residues long. Germline V gives CDR1 MNHEY, CDR2 SVGAGI. The CDR3 DNA reads as TGTGCCAGCAGTCACACTGGAACCCAGTACTTC. Protein: CASSHTGTQYF.

V usage is TRBV4-2 and J usage is TRBJ2-2; TRBD2 is a possible D gene (6 bases). Between the trimmed V and J ends, which lost 4 bases and 3 bases, there was a span of 9 bases. Germline V CDR1 and CDR2: LGHNA, YNFKEQ. This CDR3 has 14 residues. The CDR3 DNA follows: TGTGCCAGCAGCCCCTCGGGGGACACCGGGGAGCTGTTTTTT. It codes for CASSPSGDTGELFF.

The CDR3 nucleotides are TGTGCCAGCAGGACCGACAGGGGGCGTTTTACTGAGACCCAGTACTTC. It specifies CASRTDRGRFTETQYF. The chain joins TRBV28 to TRBJ2-5, with 10 bases aligning to TRBD1. With V trimmed by 6 bases and J by 5 bases, 12 bases remained unmatched. The CDR3 loop spans 16 amino acids. The V gene's germline CDR1 is MDHEN and CDR2 SYDVKM.

This sequence joins TRBV18 and TRBJ2-7; TRBD1 agrees at 8 bases. The germline V gene has CDR1 KGHSH and CDR2 LQKENI. With V trimmed by 3 bases and J by 6 bases, 1 base remained unmatched. The CDR3 covers 12 residues. The CDR3 region is CASSPGQGEQYF. CDR3 nucleotide sequence: TGTGCCAGCTCACCCGGACAGGGCGAGCAGTACTTC.